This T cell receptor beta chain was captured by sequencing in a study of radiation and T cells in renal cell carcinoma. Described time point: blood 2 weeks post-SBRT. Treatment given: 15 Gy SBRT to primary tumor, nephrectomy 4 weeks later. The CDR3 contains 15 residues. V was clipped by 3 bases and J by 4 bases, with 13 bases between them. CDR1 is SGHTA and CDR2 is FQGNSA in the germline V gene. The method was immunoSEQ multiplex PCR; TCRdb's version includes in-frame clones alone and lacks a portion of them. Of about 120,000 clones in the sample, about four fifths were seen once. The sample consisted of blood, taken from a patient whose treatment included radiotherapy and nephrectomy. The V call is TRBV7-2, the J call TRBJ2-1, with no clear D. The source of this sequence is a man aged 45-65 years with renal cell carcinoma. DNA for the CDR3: TGTGCCAGCAGCTTGGCGGCCAACCCTTACAATGAGCAGTTCTTC. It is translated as CASSLAANPYNEQFF.